Each of the 32 T cell receptor beta chains below was sequenced from the same sample in a study of Graves' ophthalmopathy and Graves' hyperthyroidism. Transcripts of RNA were the source for amplifying TCR beta CDR3 regions. HTBI primers served in a first-round RT-PCR, which a second-round multiplex PCR followed. TCRdb re-called the multiplex PCR reads through MiXCR, storing one row per CDR3 protein. Here the sample spans approximately 700,000 distinct CDR3 sequences, roughly 41% being singletons. Source material: peripheral blood. All receptors derive from an adult man with Graves' ophthalmopathy.

The V call is TRBV7-2, the J call TRBJ1-4; TRBD1 might be the D (5 bases). V dropped 5 bases and J dropped 8 bases, with 18 bases sitting between them. Per the germline V gene, CDR1 is SGHTA and CDR2 is FQGNSA. This CDR3 is 15 amino acids long. The CDR3 spells CASSQEGKGQEKLFF. The CDR3 region has the DNA TGTGCCAGCAGCCAAGAGGGGAAGGGTCAAGAAAAACTGTTTTTT.

This chain links TRBV25-1 with TRBJ1-4, with 8 bases matching TRBD1. The CDR3 is made up of 15 amino acids. V dropped 6 bases and J dropped 5; count of bases not matched to a gene: 8. In germline, CDR1 is MGHDK, CDR2 SYGVNS. DNA for the CDR3: TGTGCCAGCAGGCTTACAGGGGGAGGGAATGAAAAACTGTTTTTT. The encoded protein is CASRLTGGGNEKLFF.

To note about this clonotype: Compared with germline, one end of the junction differs, possibly owing to a read error. The CDR3 here is CASSERAGRNTIYF. CDR3 sequence (DNA): TGCGCCAGCAGTGAAAGGGCAGGGAGAAACACCATATATTTT. The genes are TRBV2 and TRBJ1-3; D might be TRBD1 (5 bases). In germline, CDR1 is SNHLY, CDR2 FYNNEI. The CDR3 has 14 residues.

The chain carries TRBV9 and TRBJ2-2; D may correspond to TRBD1 or TRBD2 (6 bases each). Trimming removed 5 bases at V and 0 bases at J, with 8 bases between. This CDR3 spans 14 amino acids. The germline gives CDR1 SGDLS, CDR2 YYNGEE. Written as DNA, the CDR3 is TGTGCCAGCAGACGGGGGCCGAACACCGGGGAGCTGTTTTTT. Amino acid sequence: CASRRGPNTGELFF.

The chain employs TRBV29-1 and TRBJ2-2; TRBD2 matches at 13 bases. The germline V gene encodes CDR1 SQVTM and CDR2 ANQGSEA. With 3 bases clipped from V and 5 bases from J, the junction kept 6 bases outside the gene matches. This CDR3 spans 16 amino acids. As DNA, the CDR3 is TGCAGCGTTGACGAGACTAGCGGGAGGTGGACCGGGGAGCTGTTTTTT. Translated: CSVDETSGRWTGELFF.

This clonotype came up many times. The rearrangement uses TRBV9 and TRBJ2-7, with TRBD1 matching over 10 bases. V lost 3 bases and J lost 3; bases outside the gene matches: 6. CDR3 size: 15 residues. Germline V gives CDR1 SGDLS, CDR2 YYNGEE. In DNA, the CDR3 is TGTGCCAGCAGCGACGGGGACAGGGGAATCTACGAGCAGTACTTC. The encoded protein is CASSDGDRGIYEQYF.

This clonotype was detected only a few times. This chain joins TRBV19 and TRBJ1-5; weak D call: TRBD1 (6 bases). This CDR3 is built from 16 residues. Trimming shortened V by 3 bases and J by 2 bases, and 14 bases separated the two germline ends. CDR1 LNHDA and CDR2 SQIVND come from the germline V gene (reference sequence). The CDR3 DNA is TGTGCCAGTAGTATTCTTGCTGGGGGCGGCAATCAGCCCCAGCATTTT. The encoded protein is CASSILAGGGNQPQHF.

The V gene is TRBV29-1, the J gene TRBJ2-5; D is uncertain. The CDR3 loop spans 14 amino acids. The germline CDR1 and CDR2 sequences are SQVTM and ANQGSEA. CDR3 bases: TGCAGTGCGGTTGGTGGAGTACTCTTAGAGACCCAGTACTTC. The encoded protein is CSAVGGVLLETQYF.

For this clonotype: A read error may account for a junction end that differs from germline. This rearrangement joins TRBV10-1 to TRBJ2-7; 8 bases map to TRBD1. The CDR3 has 13 residues. Germline V gene lookup returns CDR1 WNHNN and CDR2 SYGVQD (reference sequence). The CDR3 sequence: CASRRTGNHEQYF. In DNA, the CDR3 is TGTGCCAGCAGGAGGACAGGGAACCACGAGCAGTACTTC.

The DNA of the CDR3 is TGTGCCAGCACCAAGGGATCTGGGGCCAACGTCCTGACTTTC. It codes for CASTKGSGANVLTF. The chain recombines TRBV9 with TRBJ2-6, with unresolved D. In germline, CDR1 is SGDLS, CDR2 YYNGEE. Trimming pared 6 bases from V and 1 base from J, leaving 8 bases between. The CDR3 spans 14 residues.

The table lists this clonotype with many counts. The chain employs TRBV25-1 and TRBJ2-5; no definite D call. The CDR3 runs to 10 residues. Trimming removed 8 bases at V and 5 bases at J, with 6 bases between. Germline-derived CDR1 and CDR2 are MGHDK and SYGVNS. CDR3 DNA: TGTGCCAGCTTTGGTGAGACCCAGTACTTC. Encoded protein: CASFGETQYF.

The gene calls are TRBV13 and TRBJ1-1, with 8 bases aligning to TRBD1. Trimming at V came to 5 bases and at J to 0 bases, leaving 11 bases not matched to a gene. The length of the CDR3 is 17 residues. CDR1 is PRHDT, CDR2 FYEKMQ, per germline (reference sequence). This CDR3 reads CASSQEGQAFMNTEAFF. CDR3 nucleotides: TGTGCCAGCAGCCAAGAGGGACAGGCCTTCATGAACACTGAAGCTTTCTTT.

Note on this clonotype: A much larger clone sits a single nucleotide away, making a read error possible. The chain uses TRBV11-2 and TRBJ1-4; maybe TRBD1 (6 bases). This CDR3 has 14 amino acids. The germline gives CDR1 SGHAT, CDR2 FQNNGV. This CDR3 reads CVSSSTGYGEKLFF. In nucleotides, the CDR3 is TGTGTCAGCAGCTCTACAGGGTATGGAGAAAAACTGTTTTTT.

About this clonotype itself: A read error may be the cause here, since a much bigger clone is one base away. This rearrangement joins TRBV25-1 to TRBJ1-2; 12 bases align to TRBD1. The CDR3 length is 15 residues. The ends lost 6 bases at V and 6 bases at J; junction bases unmatched: 8. The germline V gene has CDR1 MGHDK and CDR2 SYGVNS. DNA for the CDR3: TGTGCCAGCAGCGCCGGGACAGGGGGCGTTCATGGCTACACCTTC. Translating it yields CASSAGTGGVHGYTF.

Ten or more counts support this clonotype. The chain combines TRBV11-2 with TRBJ2-5; D is undetermined. V dropped 0 bases and J dropped 7 bases, with 15 bases sitting between them. Germline V lookup: CDR1 SGHAT, CDR2 FQNNGV. CDR3 length equals 15 residues. This CDR3 reads CASSLEAVGKWTQYF. The CDR3 DNA reads as TGTGCCAGCAGCTTAGAGGCAGTGGGGAAGTGGACCCAGTACTTC.

This clonotype was counted ten times or more. The chain employs TRBV7-9 and TRBJ2-5; D may be TRBD1 (5 bases). The V end lost 6 bases, the J end lost 4 bases, and 18 bases lay between the germline ends. The CDR3 is made up of 15 amino acids. The germline V gene has CDR1 SEHNR and CDR2 FQNEAQ (reference sequence). DNA for the CDR3: TGTGCCAGCAGTAGACAGAGTCTTTTATTAGAGACCCAGTACTTC. Amino acid sequence: CASSRQSLLLETQYF.

On this clonotype: One end of the junction does not line up with germline, which may come from a read error. CDR3 in amino acids: CASGFASVGSPLHF. CDR3 coding DNA: TGTGCCAGCGGCTTTGCCAGCGTGGGTTCACCCCTCCACTTT. The chain couples TRBV7-9 to TRBJ1-6; the D is unclear. The CDR3 totals 14 residues. Germline-derived CDR1 and CDR2 are SEHNR and FQNEAQ (reference sequence).

V usage is TRBV11-2 and J usage is TRBJ2-6; possibly TRBD1 for D (6 bases). The CDR3 sequence is 17 residues long. The germline V gene has CDR1 SGHAT and CDR2 FQNNGV. V was trimmed by 4 bases and J by 0 bases, leaving 13 bases between them. Here the CDR3 reads CASSSGTLGSGANVLTF. CDR3 nucleotide sequence: TGTGCCAGCAGCTCCGGGACACTCGGCTCTGGGGCCAACGTCCTGACTTTC.

This clonotype was detected many times. The J gene is TRBJ1-1, the V gene TRBV10-1; the D is unclear. CDR1 WNHNN and CDR2 SYGVQD come from the germline V gene (reference sequence). Trimming shortened V by 3 bases and J by 5 bases, and 10 bases separated the two germline ends. The CDR3 is 13 amino acids. The CDR3 spells CASSEGLGTEAFF. In DNA form, the CDR3 reads TGCGCCAGCAGTGAAGGGCTGGGGACTGAAGCTTTCTTT.

This clonotype was seen a single time. A much larger clone lies a single base off, so this may be a read error. The gene calls are TRBV14 and TRBJ1-1, with D possibly TRBD1 on 6 matching bases. Germline assignment: CDR1 SGHDN and CDR2 FVKESK. The CDR3 covers 13 residues. CDR3: CTSSRVQGVGAFF. The CDR3 nucleotides are TGTACCAGCAGCCGCGTACAGGGTGTTGGAGCTTTCTTT.

The chain combines TRBV7-9 with TRBJ2-7; D might be TRBD1 (6 bases). Trimming cost V 5 bases and J 3 bases, with 11 bases left between them. In germline, CDR1 is SEHNR, CDR2 FQNEAQ (reference sequence). The CDR3 extends over 13 amino acids. CDR3 coding DNA: TGTGCCAGCAGCCAAACAGGGAACTACGAGCAGTACTTC. It codes for CASSQTGNYEQYF.

This clonotype was recorded at least ten times. The genes are TRBV7-9 and TRBJ1-2, with D unclear. This CDR3 is built from 15 residues. Germline V gene lookup returns CDR1 SEHNR and CDR2 FQNEAQ (reference sequence). The germline V and J ends were trimmed by 0 bases and 3 bases, with 11 bases remaining between them. DNA for the CDR3: TGTGCCAGCAGCTTAGCTTCACAGTTGGACTATGGCTACACCTTC. Translation gives CASSLASQLDYGYTF.

The table lists this clonotype with many counts. This rearrangement joins TRBV10-3 to TRBJ1-1; D ambiguous. V was shortened by 10 bases and J by 1 base, with 16 bases between the two germline ends. The CDR3 spans 14 residues. Germline V gene sequence: CDR1 ENHRY, CDR2 SYGVKD. Here the CDR3 reads CATYYGPPNTEAFF. CDR3 coding DNA: TGTGCCACGTATTACGGACCGCCGAACACTGAAGCTTTCTTT.

A remark on this clonotype: Given a far larger clone just one base away, this is likely a sequencing read error. The rearrangement joins TRBV7-9 to TRBJ1-1; D uncertain. Looked up from germline, CDR1 is SEHNR and CDR2 is FQNEAQ (reference sequence). This CDR3 has 11 residues. As DNA, the CDR3 is TGTGCCAGCAGCTTAGTGACTGAAACTTTCTTT. It is translated as CASSLVTETFF.

To note about this clonotype: A read error may account for a junction end that differs from germline. The CDR3 region is CANSYAGRESYEQYF. For the CDR3, the DNA is TGTGCCAACAGTTACGCGGGGCGGGAGAGCTACGAGCAGTACTTC. This chain joins TRBV6-2 or TRBV6-3 and TRBJ2-7, with 7 bases aligning to TRBD2. Per germline, CDR1 MNHEY and CDR2 SVGEGT. This CDR3 spans 15 amino acids.

The J gene is TRBJ1-6, the V gene TRBV15, with TRBD1 identical over 8 bases. Germline V gene sequence: CDR1 LNHNV, CDR2 YYDKDF (reference sequence). This CDR3 region has 16 residues. The J segment lost 10 bases and the V segment lost 1 base, leaving 9 bases of the junction unmatched. The CDR3 sequence is CATSRGTGSRGSPLHF. DNA for the CDR3: TGTGCCACCAGCAGAGGGACAGGGTCACGGGGCTCACCCCTCCACTTT.

The rearrangement joins TRBV20-1 to TRBJ1-1, with D possibly matching TRBD1 (5 bases). There are 14 residues in the CDR3. Trimming pared 6 bases from V and 0 bases from J, leaving 14 bases between. The germline V gene encodes CDR1 DFQATT and CDR2 SNEGSKA (reference sequence). Here the CDR3 DNA reads TGCAGTGCGCCCCAGGGTCCGATGAACACTGAAGCTTTCTTT. Amino acid sequence: CSAPQGPMNTEAFF.

This clonotype was detected ten times or more. The rearrangement links TRBV7-2 to TRBJ2-5; the match to TRBD2 covers 7 bases. The CDR3 covers 13 residues. V lost 6 bases, J lost 5 bases, and 6 bases stayed unmatched. Germline CDR1 is SGHTA and CDR2 is FQGNSA. CDR3 amino acids: CASRMWEGETQYF. CDR3 nucleotides: TGTGCCAGCAGGATGTGGGAGGGGGAGACCCAGTACTTC. The full variable domain, completed using reference TRBV7-2 and TRBJ2-5, is GAGVSQSPSNKVTEKGKDVELRCDPISGHTALYWYRQSLGQGLEFLIYFQGNSAPDKSGLPSDRFSAERTGGSVSTLTIQRTQQEDSAVYLCASRMWEGETQYFGPGTRLLVL.

This chain joins TRBV7-8 and TRBJ2-7, with unresolved D. CDR3 length: 9 amino acids. Germline values: CDR1 SGHVS, CDR2 FQNEAQ. The V gene lost 5 bases and the J gene lost 5 bases, with 1 base spanning the gap. The CDR3 nucleotides are TGTGCCAGCAGCGACGAGCAGTACTTC. Translation: CASSDEQYF.

The V call is TRBV20-1, the J call TRBJ1-1; D call uncertain. The CDR3 contains 13 residues. The germline V and J ends were trimmed by 3 bases and 2 bases, with 10 bases remaining between them. Germline values: CDR1 DFQATT, CDR2 SNEGSKA (reference sequence). CDR3 amino acids: CSARVRVNTEAFF. The CDR3 DNA reads as TGCAGTGCTAGGGTGAGGGTCAACACTGAAGCTTTCTTT.

This clonotype was observed at least ten times. V usage is TRBV2 and J usage is TRBJ2-7; TRBD1 or TRBD2 may be the D gene (5 bases each). The CDR3 spans 14 residues. Trimming took 1 base from V and 5 from J, leaving 12 bases between them. Germline CDR1 and CDR2: SNHLY and FYNNEI. The CDR3 sequence: CASSEGDRAHEQYF. CDR3 bases: TGTGCCAGCAGTGAAGGGGACCGGGCCCACGAGCAGTACTTC.

About this clonotype itself: A read error may produce the germline difference seen at one junction end. V is TRBV10-3 and J is TRBJ1-4; 8 nucleotides line up with TRBD1. CDR3 length: 14 amino acids. The V gene's germline CDR1 is ENHRY and CDR2 SYGVKD. CDR3 sequence reads: CASSVDRANEKLFF. CDR3 nucleotide sequence: TGTGCCAGCAGTGTGGACAGGGCGAATGAAAAACTGTTTTTT.